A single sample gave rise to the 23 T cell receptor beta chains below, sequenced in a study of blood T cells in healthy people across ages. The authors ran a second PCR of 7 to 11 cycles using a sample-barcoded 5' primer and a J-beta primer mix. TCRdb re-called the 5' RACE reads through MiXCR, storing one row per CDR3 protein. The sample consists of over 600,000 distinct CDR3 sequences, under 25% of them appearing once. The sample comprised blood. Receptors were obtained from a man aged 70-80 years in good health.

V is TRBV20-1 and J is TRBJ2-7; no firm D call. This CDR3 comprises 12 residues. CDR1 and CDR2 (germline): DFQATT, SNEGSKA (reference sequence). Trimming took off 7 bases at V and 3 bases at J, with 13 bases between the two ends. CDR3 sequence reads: CSVTAKLYEQYF. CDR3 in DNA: TGCAGTGTTACGGCCAAACTCTACGAGCAGTACTTC.

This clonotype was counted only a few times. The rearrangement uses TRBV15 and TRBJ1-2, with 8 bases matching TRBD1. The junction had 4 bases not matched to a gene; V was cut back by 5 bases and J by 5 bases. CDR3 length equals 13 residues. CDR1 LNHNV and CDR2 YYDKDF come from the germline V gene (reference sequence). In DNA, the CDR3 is TGTGCCACCAGCGGCGGACAGGGTTATGGCTACACCTTC. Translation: CATSGGQGYGYTF.

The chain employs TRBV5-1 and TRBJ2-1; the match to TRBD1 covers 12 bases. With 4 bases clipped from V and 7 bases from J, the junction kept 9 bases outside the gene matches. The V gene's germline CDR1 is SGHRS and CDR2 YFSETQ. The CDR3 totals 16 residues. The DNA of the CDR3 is TGCGCCAGCAGCCTGAACTCGGGACAGGGGGCGAATGAGCAGTTCTTC. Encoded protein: CASSLNSGQGANEQFF.

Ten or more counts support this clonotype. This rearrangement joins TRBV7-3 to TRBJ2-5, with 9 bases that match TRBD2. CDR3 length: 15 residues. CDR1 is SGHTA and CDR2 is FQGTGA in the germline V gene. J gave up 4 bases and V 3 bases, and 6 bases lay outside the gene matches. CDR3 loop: CASSLVAGDVETQYF. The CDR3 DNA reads TGTGCCAGCAGCTTGGTAGCGGGAGACGTAGAGACCCAGTACTTC.

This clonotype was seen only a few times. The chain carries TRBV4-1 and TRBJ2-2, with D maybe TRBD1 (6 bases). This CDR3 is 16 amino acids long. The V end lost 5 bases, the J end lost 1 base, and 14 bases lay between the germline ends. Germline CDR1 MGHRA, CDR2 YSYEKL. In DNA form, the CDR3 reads TGCGCCAGCAGCGCCCTGGGACAAAGGAACACCGGGGAGCTGTTTTTT. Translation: CASSALGQRNTGELFF.

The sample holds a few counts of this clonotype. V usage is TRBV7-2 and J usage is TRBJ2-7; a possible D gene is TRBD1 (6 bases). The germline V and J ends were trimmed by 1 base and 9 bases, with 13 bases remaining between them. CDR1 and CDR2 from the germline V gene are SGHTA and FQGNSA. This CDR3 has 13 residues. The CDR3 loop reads CASSLGRGSGQYF. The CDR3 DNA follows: TGTGCCAGCAGCTTAGGCAGGGGCTCTGGGCAGTACTTC.

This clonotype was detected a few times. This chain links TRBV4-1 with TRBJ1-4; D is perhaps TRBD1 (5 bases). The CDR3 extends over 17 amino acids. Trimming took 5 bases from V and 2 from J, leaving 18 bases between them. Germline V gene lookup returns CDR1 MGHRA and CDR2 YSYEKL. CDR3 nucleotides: TGCGCCAGCAGCTCGAGTGAAGCGGGACCTACTAATGAAAAACTGTTTTTT. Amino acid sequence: CASSSSEAGPTNEKLFF.

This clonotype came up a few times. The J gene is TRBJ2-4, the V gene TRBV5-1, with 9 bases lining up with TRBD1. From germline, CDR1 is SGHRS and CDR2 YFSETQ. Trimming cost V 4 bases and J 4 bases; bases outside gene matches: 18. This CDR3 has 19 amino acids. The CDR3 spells CASSLQTGQGSPGKNIQYF. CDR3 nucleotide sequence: TGCGCCAGCAGCCTACAAACGGGACAGGGTTCTCCTGGGAAAAACATTCAGTACTTC.

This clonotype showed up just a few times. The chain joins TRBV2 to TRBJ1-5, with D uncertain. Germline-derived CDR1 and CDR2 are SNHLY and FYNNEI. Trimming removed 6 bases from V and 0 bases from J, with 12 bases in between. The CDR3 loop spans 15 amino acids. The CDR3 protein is CASRTARYSNQPQHF. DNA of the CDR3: TGTGCCAGCAGAACGGCGCGGTATAGCAATCAGCCCCAGCATTTT.

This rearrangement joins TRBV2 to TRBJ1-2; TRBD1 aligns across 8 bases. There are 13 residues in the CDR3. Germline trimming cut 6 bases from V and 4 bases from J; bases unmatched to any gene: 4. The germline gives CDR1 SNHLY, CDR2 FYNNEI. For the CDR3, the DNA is TGTGCCAGCAGCGACAGGGGTTTCTATGGCTACACCTTC. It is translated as CASSDRGFYGYTF. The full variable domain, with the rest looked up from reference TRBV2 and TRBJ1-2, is EPEVTQTPSHQVTQMGQEVILRCVPISNHLYFYWYRQILGQKVEFLVSFYNNEISEKSEIFDDQFSVERPDGSNFTLKIRSTKLEDSAMYFCASSDRGFYGYTFGSGTRLTVV.

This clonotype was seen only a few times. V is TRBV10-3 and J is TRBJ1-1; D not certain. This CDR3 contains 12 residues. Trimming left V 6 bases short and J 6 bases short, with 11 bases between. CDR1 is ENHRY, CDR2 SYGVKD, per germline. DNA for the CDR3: TGTGCCATCAGGGATCAAACTGCTGAAGCTTTCTTT. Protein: CAIRDQTAEAFF.

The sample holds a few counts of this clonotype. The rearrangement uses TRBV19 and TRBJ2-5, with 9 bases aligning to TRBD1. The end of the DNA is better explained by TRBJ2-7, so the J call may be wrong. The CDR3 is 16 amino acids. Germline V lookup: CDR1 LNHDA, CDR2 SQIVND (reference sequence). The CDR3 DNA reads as TGTGCCAGTAGTGGAAGGACCGGGACAGGGAGGCACGAGCAGTACTTC. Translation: CASSGRTGTGRHEQYF.

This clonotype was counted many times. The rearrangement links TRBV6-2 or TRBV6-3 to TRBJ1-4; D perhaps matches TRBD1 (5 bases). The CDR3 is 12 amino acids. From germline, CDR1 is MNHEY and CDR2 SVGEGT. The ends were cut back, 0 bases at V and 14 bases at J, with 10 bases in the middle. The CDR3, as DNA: TGTGCCAGCAGTTACTCCGGGGGGAACCTGTTTTTT. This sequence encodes CASSYSGGNLFF.

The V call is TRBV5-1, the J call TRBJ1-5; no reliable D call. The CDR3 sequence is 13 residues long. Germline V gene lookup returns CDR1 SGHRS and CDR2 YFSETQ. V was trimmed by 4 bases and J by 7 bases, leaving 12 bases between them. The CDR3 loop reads CASSEDLYQPQHF. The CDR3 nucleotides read TGCGCCAGCAGCGAGGATTTGTACCAGCCCCAGCATTTT. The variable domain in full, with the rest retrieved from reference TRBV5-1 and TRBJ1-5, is KAGVTQTPRYLIKTRGQQVTLSCSPISGHRSVSWYQQTPGQGLQFLFEYFSETQRNKGNFPGRFSGRQFSNSRSEMNVSTLELGDSALYLCASSEDLYQPQHFGDGTRLSIL.

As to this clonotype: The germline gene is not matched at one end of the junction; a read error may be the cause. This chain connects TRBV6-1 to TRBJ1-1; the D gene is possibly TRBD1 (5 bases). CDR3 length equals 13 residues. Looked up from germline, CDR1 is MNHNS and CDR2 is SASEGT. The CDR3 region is CASSQTALREAFF. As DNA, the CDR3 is TGTGCCAGCAGCCAGACAGCCCTTAGGGAAGCATTCTTT.

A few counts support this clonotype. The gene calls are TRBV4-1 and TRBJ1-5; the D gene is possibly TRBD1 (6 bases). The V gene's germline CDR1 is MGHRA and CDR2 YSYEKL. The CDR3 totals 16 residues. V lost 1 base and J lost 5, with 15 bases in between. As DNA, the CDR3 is TGCGCCAGCAGCCAAGTGGGGCAGGGGTTGTATCAGCCCCAGCATTTT. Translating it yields CASSQVGQGLYQPQHF.

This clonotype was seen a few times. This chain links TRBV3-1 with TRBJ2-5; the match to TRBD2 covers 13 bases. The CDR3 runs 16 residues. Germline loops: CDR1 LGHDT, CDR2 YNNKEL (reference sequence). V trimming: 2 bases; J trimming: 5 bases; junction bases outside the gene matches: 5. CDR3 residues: CASSQRTSGSWETQYF. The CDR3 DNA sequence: TGTGCCAGCAGCCAAAGGACTAGCGGGAGCTGGGAGACCCAGTACTTC.

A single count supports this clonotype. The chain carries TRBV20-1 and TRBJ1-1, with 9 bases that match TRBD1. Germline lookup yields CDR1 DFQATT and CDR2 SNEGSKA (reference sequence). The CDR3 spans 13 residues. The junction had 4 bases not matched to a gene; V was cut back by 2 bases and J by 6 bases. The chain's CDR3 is CSARTGGMSEAFF. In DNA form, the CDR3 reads TGCAGTGCTAGAACAGGGGGCATGTCTGAAGCTTTCTTT.

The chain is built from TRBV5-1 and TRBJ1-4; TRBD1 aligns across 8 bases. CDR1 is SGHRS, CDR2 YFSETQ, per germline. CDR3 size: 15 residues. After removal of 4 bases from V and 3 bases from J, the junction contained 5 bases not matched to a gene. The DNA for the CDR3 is TGCGCCAGCAGCCAACAGGGGGGAGCTAATGAAAAACTGTTTTTT. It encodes CASSQQGGANEKLFF.

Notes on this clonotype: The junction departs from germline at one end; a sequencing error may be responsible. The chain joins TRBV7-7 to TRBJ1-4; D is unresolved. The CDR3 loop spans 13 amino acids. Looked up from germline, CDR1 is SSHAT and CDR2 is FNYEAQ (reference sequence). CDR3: CASSLAPGEKLFF. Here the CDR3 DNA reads TGTGCTAGCAGCTTAGCCCCGGGGGAAAAACTGTTTTTT.

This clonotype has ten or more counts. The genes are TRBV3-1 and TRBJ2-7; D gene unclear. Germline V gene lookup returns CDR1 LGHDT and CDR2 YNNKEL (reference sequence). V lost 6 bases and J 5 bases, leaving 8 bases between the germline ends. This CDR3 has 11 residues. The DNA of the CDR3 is TGTGCCAGCAGTAGAGGCGACGAGCAGTACTTC. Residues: CASSRGDEQYF.

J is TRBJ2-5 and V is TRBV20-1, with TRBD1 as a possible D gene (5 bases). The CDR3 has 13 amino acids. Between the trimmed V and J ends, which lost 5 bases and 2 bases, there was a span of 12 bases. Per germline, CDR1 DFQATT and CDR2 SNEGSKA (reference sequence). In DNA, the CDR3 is TGCAGTGCTTCTAGACAGCCACAAGAGACCCAGTACTTC. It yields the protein CSASRQPQETQYF.

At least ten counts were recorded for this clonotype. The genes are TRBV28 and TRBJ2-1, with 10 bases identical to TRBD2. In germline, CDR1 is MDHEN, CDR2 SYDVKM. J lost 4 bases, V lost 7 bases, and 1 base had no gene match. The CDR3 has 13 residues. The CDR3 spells CASTSGSYNEQFF. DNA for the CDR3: TGTGCCAGCACTAGCGGGAGTTACAATGAGCAGTTCTTC.